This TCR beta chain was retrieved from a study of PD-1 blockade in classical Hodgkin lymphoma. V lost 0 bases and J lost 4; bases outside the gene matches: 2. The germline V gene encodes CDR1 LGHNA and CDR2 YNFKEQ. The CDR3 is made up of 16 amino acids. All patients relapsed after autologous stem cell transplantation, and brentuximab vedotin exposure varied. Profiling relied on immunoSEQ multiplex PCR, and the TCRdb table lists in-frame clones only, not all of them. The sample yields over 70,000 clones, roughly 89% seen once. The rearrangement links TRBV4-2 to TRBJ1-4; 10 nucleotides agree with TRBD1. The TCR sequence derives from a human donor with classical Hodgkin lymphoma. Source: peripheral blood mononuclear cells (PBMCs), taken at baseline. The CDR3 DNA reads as TGTGCCAGCAGCCAAGATGGGACAGGGGATAATGAAAAACTGTTTTTT. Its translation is CASSQDGTGDNEKLFF.